These 2 T cell receptor beta chains originate from one sample sequenced in a study of OX40 agonist ivuxolimab in advanced cancers. Here immunoSEQ multiplex PCR was the method, and the copy in TCRdb shows in-frame clones only, minus some. This sample has about 74,000 clones; roughly 80% occur once, and the top ten carry 2.1%. The specimen comprised CD4+ or CD8+ T cells sorted from blood, sampled in a trial of the OX40 agonist ivuxolimab. These receptors all come from an adult with an advanced solid tumor such as melanoma, head and neck, liver or kidney cancer.

This rearrangement joins TRBV5-4 to TRBJ2-1, with 12 positions matching TRBD2. V lost 3 bases to trimming and J lost 8 bases; unmatched junction nucleotides: 9. The CDR3 spans 16 residues. Per the germline V gene, CDR1 is SGHNT and CDR2 is YYREEE (reference sequence). The CDR3 coding sequence is TGTGCCAGCAGCTCTTACTCTAGCGGGAGGGTCCATGAGCAGTTCTTC. Its translation is CASSSYSSGRVHEQFF.

The genes are TRBV4-2 and TRBJ2-2, with D possibly TRBD1 on 6 matching bases. Germline V gene lookup returns CDR1 LGHNA and CDR2 YNFKEQ. The V end was cut by 0 bases, the J end by 5 bases, with 28 bases between. CDR3 length: 21 residues. The CDR3 region is CASSQDRSGTRGGTHTGELFF. CDR3 in DNA: TGTGCCAGCAGCCAAGATCGTAGTGGGACACGAGGGGGAACTCATACCGGGGAGCTGTTTTTT.